Listed here is a single T cell receptor (beta chain). TCRdb keeps only in-frame clones here, not all; method: immunoSEQ multiplex PCR. The sample consists of roughly 64,000 clones, roughly 80% of them appearing once. In germline, CDR1 is LNHDA, CDR2 SQIVND (reference sequence). The CDR3 length is 16 residues. Trimming at V came to 7 bases and at J to 0 bases, leaving 9 bases not matched to a gene. Single viable CD3+CD4+CD8-CD45RO+ cells were sorted as the memory CD4+ T cells. Total CD4+ T cells were enriched by CD4 positive selection. This sample is part of a study of memory CD4+ T cells and cytomegalovirus serostatus.

Sequenced sample: memory CD4+ T cells from blood. The clonotype was recovered from an adult in good health and CMV-seronegative. V usage is TRBV19 and J usage is TRBJ2-1, with TRBD1 identical over 7 bases. CDR3 protein: CASTRTGPSSYNEQFF. CDR3 bases: TGTGCCAGTACCCGGACAGGACCTTCCTCCTACAATGAGCAGTTCTTC.